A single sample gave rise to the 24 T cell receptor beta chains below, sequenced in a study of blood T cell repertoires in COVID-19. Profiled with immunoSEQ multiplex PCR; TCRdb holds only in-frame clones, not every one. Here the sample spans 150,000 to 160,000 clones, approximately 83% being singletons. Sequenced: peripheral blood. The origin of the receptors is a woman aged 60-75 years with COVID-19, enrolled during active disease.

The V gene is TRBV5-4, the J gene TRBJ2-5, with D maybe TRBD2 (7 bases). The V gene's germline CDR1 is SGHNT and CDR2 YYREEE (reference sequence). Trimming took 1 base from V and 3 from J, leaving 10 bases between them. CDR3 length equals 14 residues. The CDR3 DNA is TGTGCCAGCAGCTTGAGCGGGACAAAAGAGACCCAGTACTTC. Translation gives CASSLSGTKETQYF.

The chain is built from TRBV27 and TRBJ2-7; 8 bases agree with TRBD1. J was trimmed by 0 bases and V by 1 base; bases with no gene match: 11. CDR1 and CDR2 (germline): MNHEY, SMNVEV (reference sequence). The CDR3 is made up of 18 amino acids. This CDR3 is CASSLYLPGQVSSYEQYF. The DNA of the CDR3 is TGTGCCAGCAGTTTATACCTGCCGGGACAGGTGAGCTCCTACGAGCAGTACTTC.

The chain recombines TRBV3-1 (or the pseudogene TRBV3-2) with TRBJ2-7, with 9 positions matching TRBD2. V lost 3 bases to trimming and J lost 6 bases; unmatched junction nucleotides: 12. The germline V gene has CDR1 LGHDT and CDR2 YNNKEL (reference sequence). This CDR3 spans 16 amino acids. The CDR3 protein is CASSHRRLAGSSEQYF. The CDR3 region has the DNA TGTGCCAGCAGCCACAGACGTCTAGCGGGGTCATCCGAGCAGTACTTC.

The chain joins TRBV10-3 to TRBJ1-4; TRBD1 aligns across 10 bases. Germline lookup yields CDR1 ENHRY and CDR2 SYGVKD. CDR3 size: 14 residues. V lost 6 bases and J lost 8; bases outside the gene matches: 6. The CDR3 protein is CAISAGQGREKLFF. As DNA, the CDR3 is TGTGCCATCAGCGCGGGACAGGGGAGGGAAAAACTGTTTTTT.

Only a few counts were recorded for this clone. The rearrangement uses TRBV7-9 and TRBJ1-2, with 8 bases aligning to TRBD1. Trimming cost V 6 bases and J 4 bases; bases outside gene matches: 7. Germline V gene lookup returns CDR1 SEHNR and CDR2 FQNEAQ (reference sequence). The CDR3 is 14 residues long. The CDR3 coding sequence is TGTGCCAGCAGTCCTCTCACAGGGGGCTATGGCTACACCTTC. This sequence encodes CASSPLTGGYGYTF.

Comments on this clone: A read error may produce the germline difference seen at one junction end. As DNA, the CDR3 is TGTGCCAGCAGTTACGTGGGGGCTGGCGAAATACTGTTTTTT. Translation: CASSYVGAGEILFF. This sequence joins TRBV6-5 and TRBJ1-4, with D tentatively TRBD1 (6 bases). Germline CDR1 and CDR2: MNHEY and SVGAGI. The CDR3 is 14 amino acids.

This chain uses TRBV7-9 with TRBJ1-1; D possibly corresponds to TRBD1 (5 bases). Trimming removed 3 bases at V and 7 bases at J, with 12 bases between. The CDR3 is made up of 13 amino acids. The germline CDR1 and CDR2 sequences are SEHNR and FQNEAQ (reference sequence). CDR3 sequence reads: CASSFNPQGEAFF. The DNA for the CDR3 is TGTGCCAGCAGCTTCAACCCTCAGGGTGAAGCTTTCTTT.

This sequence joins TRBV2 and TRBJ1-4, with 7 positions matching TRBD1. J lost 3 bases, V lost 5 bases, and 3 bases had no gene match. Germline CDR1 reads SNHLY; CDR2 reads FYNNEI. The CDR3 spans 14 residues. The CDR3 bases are TGTGCCAGCAGTTTTACAGGGGCTAATGAAAAACTGTTTTTT. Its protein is CASSFTGANEKLFF.

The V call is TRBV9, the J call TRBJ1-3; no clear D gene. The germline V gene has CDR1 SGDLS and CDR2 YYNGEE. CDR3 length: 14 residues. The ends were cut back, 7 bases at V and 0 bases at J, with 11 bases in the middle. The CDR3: CASRGLTSGNTIYF. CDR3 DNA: TGTGCCAGCCGCGGGCTTACCTCTGGAAACACCATATATTTT.

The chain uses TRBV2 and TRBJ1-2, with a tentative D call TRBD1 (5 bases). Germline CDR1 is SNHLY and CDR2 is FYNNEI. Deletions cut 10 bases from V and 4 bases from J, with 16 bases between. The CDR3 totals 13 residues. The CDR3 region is CAIGRGAGYGYTF. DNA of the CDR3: TGTGCCATTGGGAGGGGTGCCGGCTATGGCTACACCTTC.

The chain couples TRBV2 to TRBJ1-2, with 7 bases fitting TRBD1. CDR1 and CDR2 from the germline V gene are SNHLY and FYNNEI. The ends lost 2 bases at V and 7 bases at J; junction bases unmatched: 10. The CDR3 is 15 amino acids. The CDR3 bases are TGTGCCAGCAGTGAAAGGCCCCAGACAGGGTTTGGCTACACCTTC. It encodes CASSERPQTGFGYTF.

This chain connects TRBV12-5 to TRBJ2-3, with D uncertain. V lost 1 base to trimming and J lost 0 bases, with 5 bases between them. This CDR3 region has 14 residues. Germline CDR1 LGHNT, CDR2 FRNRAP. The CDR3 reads CASGLGYSTDTQYF. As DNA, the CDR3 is TGTGCTAGTGGTTTGGGCTATAGCACAGATACGCAGTATTTT.

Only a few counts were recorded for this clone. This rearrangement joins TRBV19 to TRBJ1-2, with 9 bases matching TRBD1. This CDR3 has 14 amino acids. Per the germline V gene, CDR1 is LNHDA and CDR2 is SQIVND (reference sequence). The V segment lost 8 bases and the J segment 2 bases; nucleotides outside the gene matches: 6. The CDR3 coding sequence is TGTGCCAGTGAGGGGACAGGGCCAAACTATGGCTACACCTTC. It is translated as CASEGTGPNYGYTF. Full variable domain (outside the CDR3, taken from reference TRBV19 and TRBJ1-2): DGGITQSPKYLFRKEGQNVTLSCEQNLNHDAMYWYRQDPGQGLRLIYYSQIVNDFQKGDIAEGYSVSREKKESFPLTVTSAQKNPTAFYLCASEGTGPNYGYTFGSGTRLTVV.

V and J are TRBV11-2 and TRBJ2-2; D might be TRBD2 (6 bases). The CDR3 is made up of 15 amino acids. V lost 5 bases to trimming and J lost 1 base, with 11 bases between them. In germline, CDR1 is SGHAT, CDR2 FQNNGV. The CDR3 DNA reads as TGTGCCAGCAGCCCCTTAGCGGTGAACACCGGGGAGCTGTTTTTT. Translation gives CASSPLAVNTGELFF.

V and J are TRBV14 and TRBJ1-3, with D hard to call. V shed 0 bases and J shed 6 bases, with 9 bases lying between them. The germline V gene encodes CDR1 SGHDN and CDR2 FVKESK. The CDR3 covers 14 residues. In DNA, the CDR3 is TGTGCCAGCAGCCAAGATCAGCTAGTAAACACCATATATTTT. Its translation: CASSQDQLVNTIYF.

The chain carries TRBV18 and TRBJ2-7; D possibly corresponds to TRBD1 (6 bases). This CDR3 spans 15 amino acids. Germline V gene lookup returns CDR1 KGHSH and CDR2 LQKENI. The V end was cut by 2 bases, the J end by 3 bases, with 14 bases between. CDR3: CASSPSYGQFYEQYF. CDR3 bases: TGTGCCAGCTCACCAAGTTACGGACAGTTCTACGAGCAGTACTTC. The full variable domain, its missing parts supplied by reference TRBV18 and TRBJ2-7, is NAGVMQNPRHLVRRRGQEARLRCSPMKGHSHVYWYRQLPEEGLKFMVYLQKENIIDESGMPKERFSAEFPKEGPSILRIQQVVRGDSAAYFCASSPSYGQFYEQYFGPGTRLTVT.

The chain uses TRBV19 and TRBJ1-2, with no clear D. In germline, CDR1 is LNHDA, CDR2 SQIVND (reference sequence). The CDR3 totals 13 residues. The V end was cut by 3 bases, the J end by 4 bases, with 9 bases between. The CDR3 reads CASSIGGFYGYTF. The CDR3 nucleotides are TGTGCCAGTAGTATCGGAGGGTTCTATGGCTACACCTTC.

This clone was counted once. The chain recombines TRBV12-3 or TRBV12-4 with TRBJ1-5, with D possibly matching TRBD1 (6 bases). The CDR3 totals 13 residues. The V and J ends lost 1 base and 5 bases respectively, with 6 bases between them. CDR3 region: CASSLEGDQPQHF. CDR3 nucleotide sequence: TGTGCCAGCAGTTTAGAGGGGGATCAGCCCCAGCATTTT.

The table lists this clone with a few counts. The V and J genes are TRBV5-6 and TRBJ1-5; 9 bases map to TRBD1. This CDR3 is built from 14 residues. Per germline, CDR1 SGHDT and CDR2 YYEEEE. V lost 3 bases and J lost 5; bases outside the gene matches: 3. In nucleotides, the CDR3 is TGTGCCAGCAGCTATGGACAGGGGTATCAGCCCCAGCATTTT. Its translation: CASSYGQGYQPQHF.

CDR3 DNA: TGTGCCAGCAGCTTAGTCAGTGGCGGGGAGCTGTTTTTT. Translating gives CASSLVSGGELFF. The chain carries TRBV7-9 and TRBJ2-2; D gene ambiguous. The CDR3 has 13 residues. The V end lost 1 base, the J end lost 7 bases, and 7 bases lay between the germline ends. CDR1 SEHNR and CDR2 FQNEAQ come from the germline V gene (reference sequence).

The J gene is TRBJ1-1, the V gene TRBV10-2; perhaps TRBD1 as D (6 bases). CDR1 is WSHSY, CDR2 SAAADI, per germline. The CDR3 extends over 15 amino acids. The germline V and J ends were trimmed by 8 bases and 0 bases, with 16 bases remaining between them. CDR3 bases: TGCGCCAGCCTACTGGTCCAGGGGATGAACACTGAAGCTTTCTTT. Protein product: CASLLVQGMNTEAFF.

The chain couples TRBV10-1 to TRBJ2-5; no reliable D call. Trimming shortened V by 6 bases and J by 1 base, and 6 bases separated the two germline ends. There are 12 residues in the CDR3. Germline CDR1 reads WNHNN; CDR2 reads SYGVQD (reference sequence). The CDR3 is CASRASQETQYF. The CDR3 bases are TGCGCCAGCAGGGCTAGCCAAGAGACCCAGTACTTC.

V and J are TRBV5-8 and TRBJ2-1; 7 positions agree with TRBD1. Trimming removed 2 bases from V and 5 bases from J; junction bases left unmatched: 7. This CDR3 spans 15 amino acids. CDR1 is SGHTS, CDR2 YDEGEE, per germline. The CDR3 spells CASSFGQVLNNEQFF. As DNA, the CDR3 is TGTGCCAGCAGCTTTGGACAGGTTCTTAACAATGAGCAGTTCTTC.

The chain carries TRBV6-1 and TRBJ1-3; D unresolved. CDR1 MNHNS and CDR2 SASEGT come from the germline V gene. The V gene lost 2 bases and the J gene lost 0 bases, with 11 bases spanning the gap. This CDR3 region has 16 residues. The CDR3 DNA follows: TGTGCCAGCAGTGAAATCCAGGTCCGCTCTGGAAACACCATATATTTT. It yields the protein CASSEIQVRSGNTIYF.